This note documents a single TCR beta chain sequence. Antigen unknown. These data are taken from a study of cytotoxic CD8 clonotypes in ibrutinib-treated CLL. Broader study findings: Elevated clonality accompanied ibrutinib response, with a return toward baseline values at progression. Sustained-remission and progressing patients had different sampling times.

The germline V gene has CDR1 ENHRY and CDR2 SYGVKD. This CDR3 comprises 15 residues. Investigators sought sequencing depths of between 1 in 200,000 and 1 in 1 million T cells. The table came from immunoSEQ multiplex PCR; TCRdb's copy has only in-frame clones and leaves some out. The data hold more than 110,000 clones, with less than 95% observed a single time. This receptor was obtained from a human donor with chronic lymphocytic leukemia. Sequencing was performed on PBMCs, taken after 12 months of ibrutinib treatment. The chain couples TRBV10-3 to TRBJ2-3, with TRBD2 matching 8 bases. Written as DNA, the CDR3 is TGTGCTACCACCGCGACTAGCGATGGTGGGGATACGCAGTATTTT. Its translation is CATTATSDGGDTQYF.